One T cell receptor (beta chain) is described in this entry. Germline values: CDR1 WNHNN, CDR2 SYGVQD (reference sequence). Trimming stripped 5 bases from V and 5 bases from J, with 18 bases between. The CDR3 is 15 residues long. Repertoires were generated with immunoSEQ multiplex PCR, while TCRdb's copy carries only in-frame clones and drops some. The sample includes more than 95,000 clones, approximately 85% of them seen just once. This sample stems from a study of blood T cell repertoires in COVID-19. The chain carries TRBV10-1 and TRBJ1-1; D is undetermined. The sequenced sample consisted of peripheral blood. This TCR was recovered from a man over 45 with acute or convalescent COVID-19. For the CDR3, the DNA is TGCGCCAGCAGTTCCTCCGGGTCCACGGATACTGAAGCTTTCTTT. Translation gives CASSSSGSTDTEAFF.